Following are 5 T cell receptor beta chains from one sample sequenced in a study of T-cell memory formation after mild COVID-19. Each CDR3 protein is one row after TCRdb ran MiXCR on the 5' RACE reads. The table lists roughly 200,000 distinct CDR3 sequences, 16% of them singletons. The sample consisted of PBMCs or a T cell subset sorted from them (not recorded which). The receptors derive from an adult woman who had mild COVID-19 (a few samples of this study predate the infection). Cell type and time point are not known.

The rearrangement joins TRBV24-1 to TRBJ2-3; D is unclear. Germline V gives CDR1 KGHDR, CDR2 SFDVKD. CDR3 length: 15 residues. Trimming pared 4 bases from V and 0 bases from J, leaving 10 bases between. The CDR3 reads CATSDQTISTDTQYF. The CDR3 DNA reads TGTGCCACCAGTGACCAGACGATCAGCACAGATACGCAGTATTTT.

This clonotype was seen a few times. The gene calls are TRBV29-1 and TRBJ2-1; 13 bases line up with TRBD2. The CDR3 has 14 amino acids. Germline CDR1 is SQVTM and CDR2 is ANQGSEA. V gave up 7 bases and J gave up 9 bases; unmatched junction bases: 9. The CDR3 loop reads CSAGLAGAGGEQFF. The DNA of the CDR3 is TGCAGCGCCGGACTAGCGGGAGCAGGGGGTGAGCAGTTCTTC.

This clonotype has only a few counts. The J gene is TRBJ2-1, the V gene TRBV3-1, with D possibly TRBD1 on 7 matching bases. The germline V gene has CDR1 LGHDT and CDR2 YNNKEL (reference sequence). The CDR3 covers 13 residues. Trimming left V 0 bases short and J 10 bases short, with 10 bases between. The CDR3 loop is CASSQDQGGEQFF. The CDR3, as DNA: TGTGCCAGCAGCCAAGATCAGGGGGGCGAGCAGTTCTTC.

The chain employs TRBV13 and TRBJ2-1, with 9 bases matching TRBD2. Germline trimming cut 10 bases from V and 15 bases from J; bases unmatched to any gene: 7. The CDR3 totals 10 residues. Germline V gene lookup returns CDR1 PRHDT and CDR2 FYEKMQ (reference sequence). CDR3 nucleotide sequence: TGTGCCACCCAGCGGGAGGTGGCGTTCTTC. Translation: CATQREVAFF.

This clonotype was counted many times. The V call is TRBV7-2, the J call TRBJ2-1; a weak D match, TRBD1 (6 bases). The CDR3 runs 14 residues. With 2 bases removed from V and 7 bases from J, the gap between germline ends came to 12 bases. The germline V gene encodes CDR1 SGHTA and CDR2 FQGNSA. The CDR3 protein is CASSLSFGQNEQFF. In DNA, the CDR3 is TGTGCCAGCAGCTTATCGTTCGGACAGAATGAGCAGTTCTTC.